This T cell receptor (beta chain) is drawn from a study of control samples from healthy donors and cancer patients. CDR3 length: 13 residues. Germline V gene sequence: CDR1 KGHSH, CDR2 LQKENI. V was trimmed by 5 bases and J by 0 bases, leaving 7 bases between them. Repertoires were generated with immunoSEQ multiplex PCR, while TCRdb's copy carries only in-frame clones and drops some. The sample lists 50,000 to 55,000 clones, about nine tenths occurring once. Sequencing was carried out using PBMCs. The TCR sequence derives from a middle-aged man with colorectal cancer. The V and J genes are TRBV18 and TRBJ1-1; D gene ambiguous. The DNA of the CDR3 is TGTGCCAGCTCATCGGAGATGAACACTGAAGCTTTCTTT. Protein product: CASSSEMNTEAFF. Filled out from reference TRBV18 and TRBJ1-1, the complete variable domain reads NAGVMQNPRHLVRRRGQEARLRCSPMKGHSHVYWYRQLPEEGLKFMVYLQKENIIDESGMPKERFSAEFPKEGPSILRIQQVVRGDSAAYFCASSSEMNTEAFFGQGTRLTVV.